This T cell receptor beta chain was sequenced during a study of response to subunit inactivated influenza vaccine (dated by TCRdb to the late 2010s). A note on the overall study: Deep quantitative T cell receptor repertoire profiling was used in the study to track responses to a trivalent subunit inactivated influenza vaccine.

Points the paper makes about the study in general: The authors suggested that each seasonal influenza vaccination may recruit only a limited number of new T cells.

From its cysteine to its phenylalanine, the CDR3 spans 16 amino acids. Only the CDR3 DNA is retained, 48 bases long and in frame from the first base. The germline V gene (reference sequence) supplies CDR1 DFQATT and CDR2 SNEGSKA. Clipping removes 0 bases from V and 2 bases from J, with 7 as the unmatched junction base count. This clonotype showed up just a few times. The antigen it recognizes is unknown. Base qualities were left out, and no much larger clone turns up one base away. The library was generated by RT-PCR. Reads for this sample came from an Illumina HiSeq 2500. Starting from the raw public reads, TCRdb applied fastp trimming at Q25, assembled clones with MiXCR and retained in-frame beta chains. Rows with one shared CDR3 protein collapse into an entry with the most common genes and DNA. The sample includes 500,000 to 600,000 distinct CDR3 sequences, with 15% to 20% observed a single time. Jointly, the top ten make up 2.5% to 3.5% of the sample.

The clonotype originates from a man aged 45 to 70 who received an inactivated influenza vaccine. Donor details come from another sample of the same person, matched by shared clones. Recombination connected TRBV20-1 to TRBJ2-1, with TRBD2 matching 7 junction bases. This sample comprised CD4+ T cells sorted from PBMCs, obtained about 24 months after vaccination. The CDR3 has the sequence CSARDGAAGAYNEQFF. The DNA reads TGCAGTGCTAGAGATGGGGCTGCGGGGGCCTACAATGAGCAGTTCTTC.